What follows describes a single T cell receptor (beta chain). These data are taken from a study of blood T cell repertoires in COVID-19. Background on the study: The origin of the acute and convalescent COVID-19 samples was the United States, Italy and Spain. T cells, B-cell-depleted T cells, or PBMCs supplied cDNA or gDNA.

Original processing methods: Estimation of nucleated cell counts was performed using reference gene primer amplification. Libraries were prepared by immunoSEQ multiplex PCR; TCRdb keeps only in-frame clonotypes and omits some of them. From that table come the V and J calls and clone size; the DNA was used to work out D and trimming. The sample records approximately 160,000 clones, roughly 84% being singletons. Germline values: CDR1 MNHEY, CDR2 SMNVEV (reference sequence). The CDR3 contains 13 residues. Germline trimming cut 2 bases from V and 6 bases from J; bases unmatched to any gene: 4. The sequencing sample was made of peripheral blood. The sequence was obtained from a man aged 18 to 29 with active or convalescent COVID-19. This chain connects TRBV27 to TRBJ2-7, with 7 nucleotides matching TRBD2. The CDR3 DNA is TGTGCCAGCAGTTTAGGGGGGGAACTCGAGCAGTACTTC. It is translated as CASSLGGELEQYF.